Reported below is one T cell receptor beta chain. The data are from a study of blood T cell repertoires in COVID-19. Study summary: Acute and convalescent COVID-19 samples came from the United States, Italy and Spain.

The V gene's germline CDR1 is WNHNN and CDR2 SYGVQD (reference sequence). V lost 0 bases and J lost 2; bases outside the gene matches: 11. The CDR3 consists of 19 residues. Only in-frame clones appear in the TCRdb table, and some are missing; sequencing was by immunoSEQ multiplex PCR. The profile shows approximately 150,000 clones, around 90% of them singletons. This receptor was identified in a woman aged 55-69 years with active or convalescent COVID-19. The chain joins TRBV10-1 to TRBJ2-2, with 8 bases matching TRBD1. The sequencing input was peripheral blood. DNA of the CDR3: TGCGCCAGCAGTGAGTCGAAAGACAGGGGTATACCTAACACCGGGGAGCTGTTTTTT. This sequence encodes CASSESKDRGIPNTGELFF.